This record concerns one T cell receptor (beta chain) sequence. Other DNA sequences of this sample code for an identical CDR3. The sample originates from a study of blood T cell repertoires in COVID-19. Study information: Acute-phase and convalescent COVID-19 samples originated in the United States, Italy and Spain. In each case, the material was cDNA or gDNA derived from T cells, B-cell-depleted T cells, or PBMCs.

As processed by the authors: Nucleated cell counts were estimated from reference gene primer amplification. Sequencing used immunoSEQ multiplex PCR; TCRdb keeps in-frame clones, though not all of them. That table supplies the V and J calls and clone size; D and trimming were determined from the DNA. The repertoire holds around 48,000 clones, with around nine tenths as singletons. The sequence came from a man aged 55 to 70 with active or convalescent COVID-19. The specimen sequenced was peripheral blood.

The CDR3 reads CASSEAGTGYTEAFF. CDR3 DNA: TGTGCCAGCAGTGAAGCAGGGACAGGCTACACTGAAGCTTTCTTT. The chain combines TRBV6-1 with TRBJ1-1, with 8 bases fitting TRBD1. V trimming: 0 bases; J trimming: 3 bases; junction bases outside the gene matches: 3. The germline CDR1 and CDR2 sequences are MNHNS and SASEGT. This CDR3 has 15 amino acids.